Listed below are T cell receptor beta chains from one sample, sequenced in a study of T cells after yellow fever vaccination. TCRdb reprocessed the 5' RACE reads via MiXCR and lists one record per CDR3 protein. Found here are fewer than 350,000 distinct CDR3 sequences, approximately 9% of them singletons; the top ten hold about a sixth. Specimen: PBMCs, collected on the day of the first yellow fever vaccination. These receptors were taken from a man aged 18 to 29 who received the YFV17D yellow fever vaccine. The conserved cysteine and the conserved F or W are not part of the CDR3 here.

CDR3 length	J gene	V gene	CDR3 protein
13	TRBJ1-1	TRBV9	ASSVETGTNTEAF
11	TRBJ2-1	TRBV7-6	ASSLGGENEQF
11	TRBJ2-1	TRBV7-2	ASSTGTRYEQF
13	TRBJ1-4	TRBV9	ASSAWGQQNEKLF
14	TRBJ2-5	TRBV25-1	ASSDLTGTGVETQY
13	TRBJ1-1	TRBV7-6	ASSLALRVVTEAF
14	TRBJ1-1	TRBV12-3/TRBV12-4	ASSYRPRGRNTEAF
14	TRBJ2-1	TRBV4-2	ASSQGISGTTDEQF
12	TRBJ2-1	TRBV10-1	ASSQGALYNEQF
13	TRBJ1-1	TRBV20-1	SAFSSTGLNTEAF
14	TRBJ2-3	TRBV24-1	ATSDAQGPRTDTQY
13	TRBJ1-1	TRBV6-5	ASSYGGGMNTEAF
13	TRBJ2-2	TRBV27	ASSPQGAYGGELF
16	TRBJ2-3	TRBV6-1	ASSRTSGGVLGTDTQY
14	TRBJ2-7	TRBV5-1	ASSLRGANHSYEQY
13	TRBJ1-5	TRBV5-1	ASSLVGRGDQPQH
12	TRBJ1-5	TRBV7-2	ASSTGQGTLPQH
11	TRBJ2-7	TRBV20-1	SASPESTYEQY
12	TRBJ2-5	TRBV10-3	AISESRVEETQY